These T cell receptor beta chains were read from a single sample in a study of long-term antiretroviral therapy in people with HIV. The protocol was immunoSEQ multiplex PCR, while the TCRdb copy is restricted to in-frame clones and leaves out a portion. The sample holds tens of thousands of clones, almost 85% seen once. Specimen: unsorted PBMCs, collected 0.3 years after starting antiretroviral therapy. These receptors all come from a man over 45 with HIV. CDR3s include the opening cysteine and the closing phenylalanine or tryptophan. For some rows the clone size is stated as once, few or many, or as a class when expanded; others skip it.

j_gene,abundance,v_gene,len,CDR3aa
TRBJ1-1,NA,TRBV28,13,CASNRAVVTEAFF
TRBJ2-5,NA,TRBV6-4,13,CASSGGQQETQYF
TRBJ2-1,NA,TRBV7-6,13,CASSLVRWHEQFF
TRBJ2-7,NA,TRBV10-2,15,CASSDLREGSYEQYF
TRBJ2-7,NA,TRBV7-8,15,CASSFQGQGSYEQYF
TRBJ2-2,NA,TRBV7-9,16,CASSQRDGSNTGELFF
TRBJ2-1,once,TRBV4-3,16,CASSPSLLRSYNEQFF
TRBJ1-5,once,TRBV7-2,12,CASTGGEGATHF
TRBJ2-7,NA,TRBV4-1,15,CASSQEGGISYEQYF
TRBJ2-1,once,TRBV13,15,CASSLKGLSYNEQFF
TRBJ1-4,NA,TRBV19,14,CASRTQATNEKLFF
TRBJ2-1,NA,TRBV4-3,15,CASSHPIAGGHEQFF
TRBJ2-7,NA,TRBV19,14,CASSIDRDYYEQYF
TRBJ2-1,NA,TRBV19,15,CASKRGASDNNEQFF
TRBJ1-1,NA,TRBV28,11,CASSPGQEAFF
TRBJ2-1,NA,TRBV5-1,13,CASFSGPNNEQFF
TRBJ1-4,once,TRBV15,15,CATSWDRDRDEKLFF
TRBJ2-1,NA,TRBV7-3,15,CASSLTGGVYNEQFF
TRBJ2-3,once,TRBV2,14,CASSAGAGEDTQYF
TRBJ2-2,NA,TRBV4-3,17,CASSLQLAGGGTGELFF
TRBJ1-2,large,TRBV25-1,11,CASSDGYGYTF
TRBJ1-1,NA,TRBV5-8,14,CASSLDSGITEAFF